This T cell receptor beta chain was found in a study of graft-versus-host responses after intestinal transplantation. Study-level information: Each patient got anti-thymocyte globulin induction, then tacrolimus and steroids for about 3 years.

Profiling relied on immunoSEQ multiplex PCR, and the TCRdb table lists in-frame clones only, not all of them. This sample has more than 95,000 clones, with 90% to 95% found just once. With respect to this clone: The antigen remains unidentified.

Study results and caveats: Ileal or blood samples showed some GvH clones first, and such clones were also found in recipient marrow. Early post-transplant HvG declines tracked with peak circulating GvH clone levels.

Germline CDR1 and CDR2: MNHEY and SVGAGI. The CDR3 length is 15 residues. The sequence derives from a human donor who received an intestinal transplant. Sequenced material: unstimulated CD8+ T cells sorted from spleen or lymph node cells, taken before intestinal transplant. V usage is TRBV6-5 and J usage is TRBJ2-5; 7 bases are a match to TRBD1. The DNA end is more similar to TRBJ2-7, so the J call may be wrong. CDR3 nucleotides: TGTGCCAGCAGTTACGGAGAGGGGGCGAATTACGAGCAGTACTTC. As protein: CASSYGEGANYEQYF.